The clone carrying this TCR gamma chain is deemed medium-sized. What it binds is unknown. Bulk repertoires came from Vgamma9/Vdelta2+ or Vdelta2-negative gammadelta T cells flow-sorted from PBMC. The germline V gene encodes CDR1 EGSTGY and CDR2 YDSYTSSV. This CDR3 region has 14 residues. V lost 0 bases, J lost 2 bases, and 4 bases stayed unmatched. The data originate from a study of γδ T cells in repeated Plasmodium falciparum infection. Study information: Donors had four controlled P. falciparum NF54 infections over roughly 620 days. Each infection was followed by sampling at 21 days, plus baseline and some pre-infection draws. General observations from the study: Repeated controlled infections reportedly drove waves of new clonotype selection in Vdelta2-negative, mostly Vdelta1+, gammadelta repertoires.

Sequencing covered both gamma and delta TCR chains per sample. TCRdb re-processed the multiplex PCR reads using CATT. The sample holds more than 4,000 gamma-chain clones, around 3.6% seen once. The TCR originated in a pool of human donors (malaria-infected and uninfected, not separated). The gene calls are TRGV4 and TRGJ1 or TRGJ2. What was sequenced was gamma-delta T cells from blood. CDR3 in DNA: TGTGCCACCTGGGATGGGCCCGATTATTATAAGAAACTCTTT. Amino acids: CATWDGPDYYKKLF.